This TCR beta chain was profiled in a study of T cells in Graves' hyperthyroidism and ophthalmopathy. Study-wide points: Blood shared most expanded thyroid clonotypes above 0.001.

RNA transcripts were the template for amplifying TCR beta CDR3 regions. A first-round RT-PCR of the TCR CDR3 used the HTBI primer set. From the multiplex PCR reads, TCRdb called clonotypes with MiXCR, one entry per CDR3 protein. The table shows a few hundred thousand distinct CDR3 sequences, with 12% to 15% occurring only once. CDR1 KGHSH and CDR2 LQKENI come from the germline V gene. V dropped 2 bases and J dropped 4; count of bases not matched to a gene: 4. The CDR3 runs 16 residues. Turning to this clonotype: Its antigen is not identified.

This TCR came from a woman aged 40 to 50 with Graves' hyperthyroidism. Sequences were obtained from blood. This chain connects TRBV18 to TRBJ2-1; TRBD2 agrees at 11 bases. CDR3 residues: CASSPFTSGSYNEQFF. The CDR3, as DNA: TGTGCCAGCTCACCATTCACTAGCGGGAGTTACAATGAGCAGTTCTTC. Combining the CDR3 with reference TRBV18 and TRBJ2-1 gives the whole variable domain NAGVMQNPRHLVRRRGQEARLRCSPMKGHSHVYWYRQLPEEGLKFMVYLQKENIIDESGMPKERFSAEFPKEGPSILRIQQVVRGDSAAYFCASSPFTSGSYNEQFFGPGTRLTVL.